This TCR beta chain was observed in a study of monozygotic twins with inflammatory bowel disease. Points from the study as a whole: Healthy co-twins exceeded IBD patients in TCRbeta diversity as measured by inverse Simpson.

A total RNA quantity of 3500 ng went into each TCR library. The template switching step added UMIs that contained a 6-nucleotide sample barcode. TCRdb re-analyzed the 5' RACE reads; it lists each CDR3 protein once, without DNA. Its clone listing holds about 380,000 distinct CDR3 sequences. Germline assignment: CDR1 MGHDK and CDR2 SYGVNS. The CDR3 is made up of 14 amino acids. Investigators pulled total RNA out of whole blood and did not sort T cells. To note about this clonotype: Its antigen is unidentified.

The chain couples TRBV25-1 to TRBJ2-7; TCRdb indicates TRBD1, and absent DNA this call remains unverified. The material sequenced was blood. The receptor comes from a human donor with ulcerative colitis or Crohn's disease, or a healthy co-twin of an affected twin (not recorded which). The CDR3 here is CASGLIQGRNEQYF.